The clone carrying this T cell receptor beta chain was seen more than once but under ten times. TCRdb reprocessed the 5' RACE reads via MiXCR and lists one record per CDR3 protein. Of 250,000 to 300,000 distinct CDR3 sequences listed, 20% are singletons. The sample comes from a study of CD8 T cells in ankylosing spondylitis. Trimming at V came to 6 bases and at J to 6 bases, leaving 4 bases not matched to a gene. The CDR3 contains 14 residues. This sequence joins TRBV12-3 or TRBV12-4 and TRBJ2-5; 13 bases agree with TRBD2. This sequence was found in a male donor with ankylosing spondylitis or in good health (not recorded which). Sequencing was done on a sample of blood, either unsorted or a sorted T cell fraction (not recorded which). The CDR3 reads CASRTSGGAQTQYF. The CDR3 DNA reads TGTGCCAGCAGAACTAGCGGGGGGGCACAGACCCAGTACTTC.